A selection of T cell receptor beta chains follows, all from one sample in a study of identical twins. TCRdb ran MiXCR on the 5' RACE reads and lists one entry per CDR3 protein. The top ten clones hold more than 1.5% of a sample with hundreds of thousands of distinct CDR3 sequences, around 8% of them seen once. Another study also made use of these data, one on yellow fever vaccine responses in identical twins.

Sequencing used memory (CD45RO+) T cells sorted from blood. The receptor source for this set is a woman aged 18-30 years in good health. CDR3s include the opening cysteine and the closing phenylalanine or tryptophan. The order of the fields is D gene, V gene, clone size, J gene, CDR3 protein, CDR3 DNA. A D gene is named only where the DNA matches it firmly. A clone size is listed for some rows: how often the clone was seen (once, few, many), or a class if it is expanded.

D gene: -
V gene: TRBV7-8
clone size: few
J gene: TRBJ2-1
CDR3 protein: CASSLDQGQFF
CDR3 DNA: TGTGCCAGCAGCTTAGATCAGGGTCAGTTCTTC

D gene: TRBD2
V gene: TRBV28
clone size: many
J gene: TRBJ2-2
CDR3 protein: CASSTTSGIQNTGELFF
CDR3 DNA: TGTGCCAGCAGTACTACTAGCGGGATCCAGAACACCGGGGAGCTGTTTTTT

D gene: -
V gene: TRBV19
clone size: -
J gene: TRBJ1-6
CDR3 protein: CASSIWESSPLHF
CDR3 DNA: TGTGCCAGTAGTATTTGGGAATCGTCACCCCTCCACTTT

D gene: -
V gene: TRBV18
clone size: -
J gene: TRBJ2-5
CDR3 protein: CASSPQMSETQYF
CDR3 DNA: TGTGCCAGCTCACCACAGATGTCAGAGACCCAGTACTTC

D gene: -
V gene: TRBV15
clone size: few
J gene: TRBJ2-3
CDR3 protein: CATSRGGVGTDTQYF
CDR3 DNA: TGTGCCACCAGCAGAGGAGGGGTGGGAACAGATACGCAGTATTTT

D gene: -
V gene: TRBV29-1
clone size: many
J gene: TRBJ1-1
CDR3 protein: CSVRPSWGAEAFF
CDR3 DNA: TGCAGCGTTCGACCGAGTTGGGGCGCTGAAGCTTTCTTT

D gene: TRBD2
V gene: TRBV2
clone size: -
J gene: TRBJ2-7
CDR3 protein: CASSERSGMYYEQYF
CDR3 DNA: TGTGCCAGCAGTGAAAGGAGCGGGATGTACTACGAGCAGTACTTC

D gene: -
V gene: TRBV20-1
clone size: few
J gene: TRBJ2-2
CDR3 protein: CSARVRNTGELFF
CDR3 DNA: TGCAGTGCTAGAGTTAGGAACACCGGGGAGCTGTTTTTT

D gene: -
V gene: TRBV28
clone size: -
J gene: TRBJ1-4
CDR3 protein: CASSFSVEKLFF
CDR3 DNA: TGTGCCAGCAGTTTCTCAGTTGAAAAACTGTTTTTT

D gene: -
V gene: TRBV2
clone size: -
J gene: TRBJ2-7
CDR3 protein: CASSFSQFEQYF
CDR3 DNA: TGTGCCAGCAGTTTTTCCCAGTTCGAGCAGTACTTC

D gene: -
V gene: TRBV25-1
clone size: -
J gene: TRBJ1-2
CDR3 protein: CASRDGGGLSSF
CDR3 DNA: TGTGCCAGCAGGGACGGCGGGGGACTATCCTCCTTC

D gene: TRBD2
V gene: TRBV27
clone size: many
J gene: TRBJ2-3
CDR3 protein: CASSFDTRGSTDTQYF
CDR3 DNA: TGTGCCAGCAGTTTCGATACGCGGGGGAGTACAGATACGCAGTATTTT

D gene: -
V gene: TRBV4-3
clone size: -
J gene: TRBJ2-1
CDR3 protein: CASSQTTGGLPQFF
CDR3 DNA: TGCGCCAGCAGCCAAACGACGGGGGGCTTGCCGCAGTTCTTC

D gene: -
V gene: TRBV6-2/TRBV6-3
clone size: many
J gene: TRBJ2-7
CDR3 protein: CASTDSYEQYF
CDR3 DNA: TGTGCCAGCACAGACAGCTACGAGCAGTACTTC

D gene: -
V gene: TRBV7-2
clone size: -
J gene: TRBJ2-5
CDR3 protein: CASSPGRGLQTQYF
CDR3 DNA: TGTGCCAGCAGCCCGGGGAGGGGGCTACAGACCCAGTACTTC

D gene: TRBD1
V gene: TRBV11-2
clone size: few
J gene: TRBJ1-1
CDR3 protein: CAARGLGLAEAFF
CDR3 DNA: TGTGCCGCCAGGGGGCTAGGATTGGCTGAAGCTTTCTTT

D gene: TRBD2
V gene: TRBV12-3/TRBV12-4
clone size: -
J gene: TRBJ2-3
CDR3 protein: CASRQKVGTTSSTDTQYF
CDR3 DNA: TGTGCCAGCAGACAAAAAGTCGGGACTACCAGTAGCACAGATACGCAGTATTTT

D gene: TRBD1
V gene: TRBV29-1
clone size: many
J gene: TRBJ2-7
CDR3 protein: CSAQTGVYEQYF
CDR3 DNA: TGCAGCGCCCAGACAGGGGTCTACGAGCAGTACTTC

D gene: -
V gene: TRBV12-3/TRBV12-4
clone size: many
J gene: TRBJ2-2
CDR3 protein: CASRGANTGELFF
CDR3 DNA: TGTGCCAGCAGAGGCGCGAATACCGGGGAGCTGTTTTTT

D gene: TRBD2
V gene: TRBV6-1
clone size: -
J gene: TRBJ2-4
CDR3 protein: CASSGLAGERNIQYF
CDR3 DNA: TGTGCCAGCTCGGGGCTAGCGGGAGAGCGAAACATTCAGTACTTC

D gene: TRBD1
V gene: TRBV3-1
clone size: many
J gene: TRBJ2-1
CDR3 protein: CASSLPGTVHNEQFF
CDR3 DNA: TGTGCCAGCAGCCTCCCCGGGACAGTCCACAATGAGCAGTTCTTC

D gene: -
V gene: TRBV27
clone size: -
J gene: TRBJ2-7
CDR3 protein: CASSYRDGPYEQYF
CDR3 DNA: TGTGCCAGCAGTTACCGGGACGGACCCTACGAGCAGTACTTC

D gene: TRBD1
V gene: TRBV2
clone size: many
J gene: TRBJ1-5
CDR3 protein: CASRAGTGAVSQPQHF
CDR3 DNA: TGTGCCAGCAGAGCCGGGACAGGGGCCGTGAGTCAGCCCCAGCATTTT

D gene: TRBD1
V gene: TRBV3-1
clone size: -
J gene: TRBJ1-1
CDR3 protein: CASSQPGTGGMNTEAFF
CDR3 DNA: TGTGCCAGCAGCCAGCCCGGGACAGGGGGGATGAACACTGAAGCTTTCTTT

D gene: -
V gene: TRBV28
clone size: many
J gene: TRBJ2-7
CDR3 protein: CASTRGGQSYEQYF
CDR3 DNA: TGTGCCAGCACCCGGGGGGGACAGAGTTACGAGCAGTACTTC

D gene: -
V gene: TRBV10-3
clone size: many
J gene: TRBJ2-3
CDR3 protein: CAISESVLRPTDTQYF
CDR3 DNA: TGTGCCATCAGTGAGTCAGTGCTCAGACCCACAGATACGCAGTATTTT

D gene: TRBD2
V gene: TRBV15
clone size: many
J gene: TRBJ2-3
CDR3 protein: CATSSSRGGSTDTQYF
CDR3 DNA: TGTGCCACCAGCAGCTCGCGGGGGGGAAGCACAGATACGCAGTATTTT

D gene: -
V gene: TRBV6-5
clone size: many
J gene: TRBJ2-7
CDR3 protein: CASRDSSYEQYF
CDR3 DNA: TGTGCCAGCAGGGACAGCTCCTACGAGCAGTACTTC

D gene: -
V gene: TRBV6-1
clone size: few
J gene: TRBJ1-2
CDR3 protein: CASSPINRSYGYTF
CDR3 DNA: TGTGCCAGCAGCCCTATCAACAGGTCTTATGGCTACACCTTC

D gene: -
V gene: TRBV4-3
clone size: few
J gene: TRBJ2-7
CDR3 protein: CASSQATGAEQYF
CDR3 DNA: TGCGCCAGCAGCCAAGCCACCGGGGCCGAGCAGTACTTC

D gene: -
V gene: TRBV6-1
clone size: -
J gene: TRBJ2-3
CDR3 protein: CASSRFLGDTQYF
CDR3 DNA: TGTGCCAGCAGTCGTTTCCTCGGGGATACGCAGTATTTT

D gene: -
V gene: TRBV5-6
clone size: -
J gene: TRBJ2-7
CDR3 protein: CASSLNRYEQYF
CDR3 DNA: TGTGCCAGCAGCTTGAACCGCTACGAGCAGTACTTC

D gene: TRBD2
V gene: TRBV6-2/TRBV6-3
clone size: few
J gene: TRBJ2-1
CDR3 protein: CASSTTGGEQFF
CDR3 DNA: TGTGCCAGCAGTACCACGGGGGGGGAGCAGTTCTTC

D gene: -
V gene: TRBV5-1
clone size: many
J gene: TRBJ1-2
CDR3 protein: CASSYDTATLYGYTF
CDR3 DNA: TGCGCCAGCAGCTACGATACAGCGACCCTCTATGGCTACACCTTC

D gene: TRBD2
V gene: TRBV23-1
clone size: -
J gene: TRBJ2-5
CDR3 protein: CASSQSRRLAGMGGETQYF
CDR3 DNA: TGCGCCAGCAGTCAATCAAGGAGACTAGCGGGAATGGGTGGAGAGACCCAGTACTTC

D gene: TRBD2
V gene: TRBV20-1
clone size: few
J gene: TRBJ2-7
CDR3 protein: CSARDTSGDYYEQYF
CDR3 DNA: TGCAGTGCTAGAGATACTAGCGGAGACTACTACGAGCAGTACTTC

D gene: -
V gene: TRBV3-1
clone size: many
J gene: TRBJ2-5
CDR3 protein: CASRAGTNQETQYF
CDR3 DNA: TGTGCCAGCAGGGCCGGGACGAACCAAGAGACCCAGTACTTC

D gene: TRBD2
V gene: TRBV4-2
clone size: many
J gene: TRBJ2-7
CDR3 protein: CASSQKIAGGNHEQYF
CDR3 DNA: TGTGCCAGCAGCCAAAAGATAGCGGGAGGAAACCACGAGCAGTACTTC

D gene: TRBD2
V gene: TRBV12-3/TRBV12-4
clone size: many
J gene: TRBJ2-1
CDR3 protein: CASRQAGGNNEQFF
CDR3 DNA: TGTGCCAGCAGGCAAGCGGGAGGAAACAATGAGCAGTTCTTC

D gene: -
V gene: TRBV3-1
clone size: many
J gene: TRBJ2-1
CDR3 protein: CASSQDGTLYDEQFF
CDR3 DNA: TGTGCCAGCAGCCAAGATGGCACACTTTACGATGAGCAGTTCTTC

D gene: TRBD1
V gene: TRBV20-1
clone size: -
J gene: TRBJ1-6
CDR3 protein: CSARVEGRDSNSPLHF
CDR3 DNA: TGCAGTGCTAGAGTTGAGGGGCGGGACAGTAATTCACCCCTCCACTTT

D gene: -
V gene: TRBV6-1
clone size: few
J gene: TRBJ2-3
CDR3 protein: CASQVGVSGTDMQYF
CDR3 DNA: TGTGCCAGCCAAGTGGGGGTTAGCGGCACAGATATGCAGTATTTT